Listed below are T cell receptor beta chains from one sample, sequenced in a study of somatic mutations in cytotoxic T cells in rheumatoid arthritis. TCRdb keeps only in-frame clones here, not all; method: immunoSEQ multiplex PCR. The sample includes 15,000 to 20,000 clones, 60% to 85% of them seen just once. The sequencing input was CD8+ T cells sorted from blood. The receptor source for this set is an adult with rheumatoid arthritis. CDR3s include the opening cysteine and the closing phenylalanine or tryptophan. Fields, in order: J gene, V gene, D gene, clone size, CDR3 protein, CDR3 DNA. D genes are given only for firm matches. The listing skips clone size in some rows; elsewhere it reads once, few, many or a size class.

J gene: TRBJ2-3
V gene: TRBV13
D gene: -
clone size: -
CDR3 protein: CASSFTEDSTDTQYF
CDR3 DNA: TGTGCCAGCAGCTTTACTGAGGACAGCACAGATACGCAGTATTTT

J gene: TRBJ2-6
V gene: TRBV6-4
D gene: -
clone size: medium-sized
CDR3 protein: CASSEGGSSGANVLTF
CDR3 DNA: TGTGCCAGCAGTGAGGGAGGTAGCTCTGGGGCCAACGTCCTGACTTTC

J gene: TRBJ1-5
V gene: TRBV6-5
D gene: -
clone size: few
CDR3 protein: CASSYAGREGQPQHF
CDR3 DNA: TGTGCCAGCAGTTACGCGGGCAGGGAGGGTCAGCCCCAGCATTTT

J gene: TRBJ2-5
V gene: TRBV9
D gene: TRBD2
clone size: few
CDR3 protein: CASSVGGLAGGGQETQYF
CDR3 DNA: TGTGCCAGCAGCGTAGGAGGACTAGCGGGGGGAGGGCAAGAGACCCAGTACTTC

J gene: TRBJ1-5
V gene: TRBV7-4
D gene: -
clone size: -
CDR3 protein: CASSRGLEDYQPQHF
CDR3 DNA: TGTGCCAGCAGCCGGGGACTTGAAGACTATCAGCCCCAGCATTTT

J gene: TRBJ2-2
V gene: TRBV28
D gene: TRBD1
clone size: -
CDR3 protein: CASSSTGGTGELFF
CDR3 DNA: TGTGCCAGCAGCTCGACAGGGGGCACCGGGGAGCTGTTTTTT

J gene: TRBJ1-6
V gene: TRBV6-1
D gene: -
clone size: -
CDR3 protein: CASSDRDNSPLHF
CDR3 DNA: TGTGCCAGCAGTGACAGGGATAATTCACCCCTCCACTTT

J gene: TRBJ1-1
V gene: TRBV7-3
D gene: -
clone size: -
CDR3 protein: CASGRTANTEAFF
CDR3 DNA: TGTGCCAGCGGGCGGACAGCCAACACTGAAGCTTTCTTT

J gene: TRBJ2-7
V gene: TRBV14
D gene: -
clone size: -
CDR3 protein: CASSLMGIYYEQYF
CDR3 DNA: TGTGCCAGCAGCCTGATGGGGATTTACTACGAGCAGTACTTC

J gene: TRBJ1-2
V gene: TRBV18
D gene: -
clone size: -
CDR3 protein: CASSPSETDYGYTF
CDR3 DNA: TGTGCCAGCTCACCATCGGAGACGGACTATGGCTACACCTTC

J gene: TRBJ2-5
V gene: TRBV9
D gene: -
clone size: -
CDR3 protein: CASSVKRKQETQYF
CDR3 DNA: TGTGCCAGCAGCGTAAAAAGGAAACAAGAGACCCAGTACTTC

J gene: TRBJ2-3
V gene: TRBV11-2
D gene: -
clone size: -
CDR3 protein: CASSLGASTDTQYF
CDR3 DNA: TGTGCCAGCAGCTTGGGGGCTAGCACAGATACGCAGTATTTT

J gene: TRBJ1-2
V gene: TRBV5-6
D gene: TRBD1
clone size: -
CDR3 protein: CASSLVAGGTYGYTF
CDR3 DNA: TGTGCCAGCAGCTTGGTGGCAGGGGGGACCTATGGCTACACCTTC

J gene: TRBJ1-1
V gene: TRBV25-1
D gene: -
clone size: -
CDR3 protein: CASGSGMGNTEAFF
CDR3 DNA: TGTGCCAGCGGGAGTGGAATGGGGAACACTGAAGCTTTCTTT

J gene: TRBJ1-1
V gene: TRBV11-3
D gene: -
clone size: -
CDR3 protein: CASSGLNTEAFF
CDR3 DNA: TGTGCCAGTTCGGGGCTGAACACTGAAGCTTTCTTT

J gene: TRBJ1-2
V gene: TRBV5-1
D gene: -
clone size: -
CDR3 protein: CASSSRNVEGATGGYTF
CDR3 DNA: TGCGCCAGCAGCTCCCGAAATGTAGAGGGTGCGACTGGCGGCTACACCTTC

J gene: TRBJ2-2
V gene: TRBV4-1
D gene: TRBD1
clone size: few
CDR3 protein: CASSQIWAGGYTGELFF
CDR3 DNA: TGCGCCAGCAGCCAGATTTGGGCAGGGGGCTACACCGGGGAGCTGTTTTTT

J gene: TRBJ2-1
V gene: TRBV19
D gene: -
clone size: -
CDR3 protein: CASSYNSLYNEQFF
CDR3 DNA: TGTGCCAGTAGTTATAACAGCCTCTACAATGAGCAGTTCTTC

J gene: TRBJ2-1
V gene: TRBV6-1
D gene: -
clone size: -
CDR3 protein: CASRTRDYNEQFF
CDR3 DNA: TGTGCCAGCAGGACTCGGGACTACAATGAGCAGTTCTTC

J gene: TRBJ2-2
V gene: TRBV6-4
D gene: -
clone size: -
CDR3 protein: CAISDPLNTGELFF
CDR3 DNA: TGTGCCATCAGTGACCCGTTAAACACCGGGGAGCTGTTTTTT

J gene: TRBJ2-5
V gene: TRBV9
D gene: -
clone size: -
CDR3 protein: CASSVGEIQETQYF
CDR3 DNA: TGTGCCAGCAGCGTAGGGGAGATCCAAGAGACCCAGTACTTC

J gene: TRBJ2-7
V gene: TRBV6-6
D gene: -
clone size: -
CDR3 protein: CASSYSVPGAYEQYF
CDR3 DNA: TGTGCCAGCAGTTACTCGGTTCCGGGGGCGTACGAGCAGTACTTC

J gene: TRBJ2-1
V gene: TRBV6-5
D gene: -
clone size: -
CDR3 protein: CASVRDNEQFF
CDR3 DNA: TGTGCCAGCGTGAGGGACAATGAGCAGTTCTTC

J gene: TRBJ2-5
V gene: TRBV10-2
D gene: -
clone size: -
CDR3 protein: CASSEIETQYF
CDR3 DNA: TGCGCCAGCAGTGAAATCGAGACCCAGTACTTC

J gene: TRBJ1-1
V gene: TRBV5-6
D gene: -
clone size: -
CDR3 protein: CASSYTLNTEAFF
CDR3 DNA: TGTGCCAGCAGCTACACCCTGAACACTGAAGCTTTCTTT

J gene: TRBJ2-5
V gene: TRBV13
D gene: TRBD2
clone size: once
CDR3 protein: CASSHGSGGTRDQYF
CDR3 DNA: TGTGCCAGCAGCCATGGTAGCGGGGGGACCCGGGACCAGTACTTC

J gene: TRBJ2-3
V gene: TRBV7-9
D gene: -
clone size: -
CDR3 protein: CASSLEASRRTDTQYF
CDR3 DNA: TGTGCCAGCAGCTTAGAGGCGTCCCGCCGCACAGATACGCAGTATTTT

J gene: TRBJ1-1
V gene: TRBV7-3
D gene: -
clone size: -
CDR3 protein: CASSITGGGNTEAFF
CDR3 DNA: TGTGCCAGCAGCATTACAGGAGGAGGGAACACTGAAGCTTTCTTT

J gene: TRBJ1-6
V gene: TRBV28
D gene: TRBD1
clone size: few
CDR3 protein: CASSRTGGSPLHF
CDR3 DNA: TGTGCCAGCAGTAGGACAGGGGGATCACCCCTCCACTTT

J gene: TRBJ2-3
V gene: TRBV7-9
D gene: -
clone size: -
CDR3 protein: CATYFPEGGWGTQYF
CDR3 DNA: TGTGCCACCTACTTTCCGGAGGGGGGGTGGGGTACGCAGTATTTT

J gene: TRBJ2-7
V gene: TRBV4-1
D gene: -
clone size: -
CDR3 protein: CASSQPGQFKGEQYF
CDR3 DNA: TGCGCCAGCAGCCAACCCGGACAGTTCAAAGGCGAGCAGTACTTC

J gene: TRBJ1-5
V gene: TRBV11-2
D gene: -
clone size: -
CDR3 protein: CASSLGAGEKQPQHF
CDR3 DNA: TGTGCCAGCAGCTTAGGGGCAGGGGAGAAGCAGCCCCAGCATTTT

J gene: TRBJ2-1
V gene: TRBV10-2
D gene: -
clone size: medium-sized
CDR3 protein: CASFQGDEQFF
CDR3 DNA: TGCGCCAGCTTTCAAGGGGATGAGCAGTTCTTC

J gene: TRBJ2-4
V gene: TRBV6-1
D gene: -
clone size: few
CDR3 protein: CASSEMEGFQNIQYF
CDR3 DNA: TGTGCCAGCAGTGAAATGGAAGGGTTTCAGAACATTCAGTACTTC

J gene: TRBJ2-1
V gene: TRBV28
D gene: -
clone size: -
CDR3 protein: CAIGGPYNEQFF
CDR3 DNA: TGTGCCATCGGGGGACCCTACAATGAGCAGTTCTTC

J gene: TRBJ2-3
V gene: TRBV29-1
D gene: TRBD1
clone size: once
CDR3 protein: CSVALRTGTSTDTQYF
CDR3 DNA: TGCAGCGTTGCCTTACGGACAGGGACTAGCACAGATACGCAGTATTTT

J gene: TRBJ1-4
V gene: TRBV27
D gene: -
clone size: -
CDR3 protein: CASSSWTTNEKLFF
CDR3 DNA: TGTGCCAGCAGTTCGTGGACGACTAATGAAAAACTGTTTTTT

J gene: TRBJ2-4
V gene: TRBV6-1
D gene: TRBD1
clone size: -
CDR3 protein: CASTGTETNIQYF
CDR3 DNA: TGTGCCAGCACAGGGACAGAGACAAACATTCAGTACTTC

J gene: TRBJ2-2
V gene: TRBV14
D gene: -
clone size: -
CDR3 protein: CASSQELAVNTGELFF
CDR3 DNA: TGTGCCAGCAGCCAAGAACTAGCCGTGAACACCGGGGAGCTGTTTTTT

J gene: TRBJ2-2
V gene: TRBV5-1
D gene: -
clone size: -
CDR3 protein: CASSLGGSSTGELFF
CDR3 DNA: TGCGCCAGCAGCTTGGGGGGGAGTAGCACCGGGGAGCTGTTTTTT

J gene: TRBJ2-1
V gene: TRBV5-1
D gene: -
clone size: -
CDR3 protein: CASSLSTLQRNEQFF
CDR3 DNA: TGCGCCAGCAGCTTGTCCACACTACAGCGGAATGAGCAGTTCTTC

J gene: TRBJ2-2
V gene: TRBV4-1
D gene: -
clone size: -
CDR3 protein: CASSQSGELFF
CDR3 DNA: TGCGCCAGCAGCCAATCCGGGGAGCTGTTTTTT

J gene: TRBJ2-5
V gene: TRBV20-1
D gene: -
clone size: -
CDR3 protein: CSARLETQYF
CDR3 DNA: TGCAGTGCTAGATTAGAGACCCAGTACTTC

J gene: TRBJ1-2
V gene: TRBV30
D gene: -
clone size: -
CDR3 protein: CASVGLRIYGYTF
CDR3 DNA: TGTGCCTCGGTCGGACTGAGAATTTATGGCTACACCTTC

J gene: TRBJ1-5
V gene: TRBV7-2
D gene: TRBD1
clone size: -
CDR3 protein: CASSLALAGGLQPQHF
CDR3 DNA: TGTGCCAGCAGCTTAGCGCTGGCAGGGGGTCTACAGCCCCAGCATTTT

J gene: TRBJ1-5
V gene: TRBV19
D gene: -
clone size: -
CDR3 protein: CASSLRGPTQPQHF
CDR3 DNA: TGTGCCAGTAGTTTGAGGGGCCCCACTCAGCCCCAGCATTTT

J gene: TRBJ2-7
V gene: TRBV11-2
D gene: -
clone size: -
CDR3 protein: CASSLVGVGAYEQYF
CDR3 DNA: TGTGCCAGCAGCTTAGTAGGGGTGGGGGCCTACGAGCAGTACTTC

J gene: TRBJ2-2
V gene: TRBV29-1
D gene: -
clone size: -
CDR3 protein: CSVLLGNTGELFF
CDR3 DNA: TGCAGCGTTCTATTGGGTAACACCGGGGAGCTGTTTTTT

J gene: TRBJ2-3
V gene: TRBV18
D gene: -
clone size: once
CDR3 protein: CASSPLAGVVSSTDTQYF
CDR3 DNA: TGTGCCAGCTCACCATTGGCAGGGGTTGTTTCAAGCACAGATACGCAGTATTTT

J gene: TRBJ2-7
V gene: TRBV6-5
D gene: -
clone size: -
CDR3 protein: CASSYSAHEQYF
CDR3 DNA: TGTGCCAGCAGTTACTCTGCCCACGAGCAGTACTTC

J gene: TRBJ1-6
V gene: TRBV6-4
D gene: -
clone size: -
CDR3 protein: CASSDGAYNSPLHF
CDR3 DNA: TGTGCCAGCAGTGACGGGGCCTATAATTCACCCCTCCACTTT

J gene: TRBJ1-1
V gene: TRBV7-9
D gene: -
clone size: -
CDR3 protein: CASNKNTEAFF
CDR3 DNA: TGTGCCAGCAATAAGAACACTGAAGCTTTCTTT

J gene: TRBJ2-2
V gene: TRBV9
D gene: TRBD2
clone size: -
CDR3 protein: CASSVVAGGPGELFF
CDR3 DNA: TGTGCCAGCAGCGTTGTAGCGGGGGGTCCCGGGGAGCTGTTTTTT

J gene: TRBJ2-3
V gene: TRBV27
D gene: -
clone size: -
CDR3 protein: CASSFEGRSSTDTQYF
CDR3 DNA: TGTGCCAGCAGTTTTGAAGGCAGATCTAGCACAGATACGCAGTATTTT